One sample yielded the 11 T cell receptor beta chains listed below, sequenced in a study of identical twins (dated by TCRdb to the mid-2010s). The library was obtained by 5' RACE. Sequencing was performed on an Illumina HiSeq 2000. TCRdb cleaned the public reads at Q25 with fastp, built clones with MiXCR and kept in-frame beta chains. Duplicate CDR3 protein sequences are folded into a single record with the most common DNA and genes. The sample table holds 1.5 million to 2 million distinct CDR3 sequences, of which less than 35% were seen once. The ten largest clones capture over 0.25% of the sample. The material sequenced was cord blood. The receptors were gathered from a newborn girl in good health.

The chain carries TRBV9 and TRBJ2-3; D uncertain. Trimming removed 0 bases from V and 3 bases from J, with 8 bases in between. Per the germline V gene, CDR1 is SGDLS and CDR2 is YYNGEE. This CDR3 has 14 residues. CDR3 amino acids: CASSVESSTDTQYF. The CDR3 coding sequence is TGTGCCAGCAGCGTAGAGAGTAGTACAGATACGCAGTATTTT.

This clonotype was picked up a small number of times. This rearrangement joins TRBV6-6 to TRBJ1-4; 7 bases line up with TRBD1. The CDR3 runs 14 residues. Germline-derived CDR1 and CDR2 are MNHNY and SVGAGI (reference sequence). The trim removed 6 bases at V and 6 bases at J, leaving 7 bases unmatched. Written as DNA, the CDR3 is TGTGCCAGCAGGACCGACAGGGTACATGAAAAACTGTTTTTT. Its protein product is CASRTDRVHEKLFF.

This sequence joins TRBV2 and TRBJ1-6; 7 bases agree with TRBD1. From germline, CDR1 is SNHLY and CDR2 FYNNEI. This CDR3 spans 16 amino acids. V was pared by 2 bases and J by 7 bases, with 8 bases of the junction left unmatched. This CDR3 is CASSEPLDRVNSPLHF. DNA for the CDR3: TGTGCCAGCAGTGAACCGCTAGACAGGGTGAATTCACCCCTCCACTTT.

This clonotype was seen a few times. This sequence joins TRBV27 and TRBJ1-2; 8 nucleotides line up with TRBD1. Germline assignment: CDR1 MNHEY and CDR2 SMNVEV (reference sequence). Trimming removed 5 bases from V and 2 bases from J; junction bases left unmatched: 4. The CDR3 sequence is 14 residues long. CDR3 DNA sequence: TGTGCCAGCAGTCCACAGGGGGAGAACTATGGCTACACCTTC. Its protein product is CASSPQGENYGYTF.

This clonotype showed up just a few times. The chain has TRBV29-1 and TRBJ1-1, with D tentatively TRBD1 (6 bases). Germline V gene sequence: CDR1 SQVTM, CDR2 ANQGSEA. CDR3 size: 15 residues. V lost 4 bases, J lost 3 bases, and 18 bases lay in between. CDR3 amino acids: CSVAGVGGAYTEAFF. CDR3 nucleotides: TGCAGCGTTGCCGGGGTAGGGGGGGCCTACACTGAAGCTTTCTTT. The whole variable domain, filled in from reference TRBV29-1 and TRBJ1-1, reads SAVISQKPSRDICQRGTSLTIQCQVDSQVTMMFWYRQQPGQSLTLIATANQGSEATYESGFVIDKFPISRPNLTFSTLTVSNMSPEDSSIYLCSVAGVGGAYTEAFFGQGTRLTVV.

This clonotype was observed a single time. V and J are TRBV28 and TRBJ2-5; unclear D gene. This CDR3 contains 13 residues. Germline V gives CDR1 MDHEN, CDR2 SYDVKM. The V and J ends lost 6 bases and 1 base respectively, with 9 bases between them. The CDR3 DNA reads TGTGCCAGCAGCAATAGCAGCCAAGAGACCCAGTACTTC. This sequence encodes CASSNSSQETQYF.

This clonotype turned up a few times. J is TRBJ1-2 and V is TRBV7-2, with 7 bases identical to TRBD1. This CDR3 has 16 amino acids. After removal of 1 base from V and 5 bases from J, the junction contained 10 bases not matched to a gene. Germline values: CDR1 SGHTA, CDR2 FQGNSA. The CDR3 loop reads CASSLGTGVVGYGYTF. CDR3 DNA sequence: TGTGCCAGCAGCTTAGGCACAGGGGTGGTTGGGTATGGCTACACCTTC.

CDR3 sequence (DNA): TGTGCCAGCAGGCCGCCGGGACAGGGTCCCGCAACTAATGAAAAACTGTTTTTT. Translation gives CASRPPGQGPATNEKLFF. The chain links TRBV4-2 to TRBJ1-4; the match to TRBD1 covers 9 bases. V dropped 6 bases and J dropped 0; count of bases not matched to a gene: 11. This CDR3 comprises 18 residues. Germline V gene data show CDR1 as LGHNA and CDR2 as YNFKEQ.

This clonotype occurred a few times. For the CDR3, the DNA is TGCAGTGCTAGAGATGAGGCGGGGGGAAGCACAGATACGCAGTATTTT. Protein product: CSARDEAGGSTDTQYF. The chain employs TRBV20-1 and TRBJ2-3, with TRBD2 matching over 8 bases. CDR1 is DFQATT, CDR2 SNEGSKA, per germline (reference sequence). V shed 0 bases and J 0 bases; nucleotides not matched to a gene: 5. This CDR3 has 16 residues.

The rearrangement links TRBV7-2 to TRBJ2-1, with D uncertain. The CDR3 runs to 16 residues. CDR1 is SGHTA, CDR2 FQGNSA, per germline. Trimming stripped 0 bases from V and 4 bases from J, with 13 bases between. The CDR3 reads CASSLASARPYNEQFF. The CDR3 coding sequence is TGTGCCAGCAGCTTAGCAAGCGCTAGACCTTACAATGAGCAGTTCTTC.

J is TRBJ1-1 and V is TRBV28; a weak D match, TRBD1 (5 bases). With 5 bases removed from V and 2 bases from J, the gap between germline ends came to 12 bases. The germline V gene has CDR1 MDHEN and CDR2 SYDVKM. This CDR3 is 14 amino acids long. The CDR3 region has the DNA TGTGCCAGCAGTGCCGGGACCATTAACACTGAAGCTTTCTTT. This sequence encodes CASSAGTINTEAFF. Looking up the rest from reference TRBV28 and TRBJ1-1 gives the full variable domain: DVKVTQSSRYLVKRTGEKVFLECVQDMDHENMFWYRQDPGLGLRLIYFSYDVKMKEKGDIPEGYSVSREKKERFSLILESASTNQTSMYLCASSAGTINTEAFFGQGTRLTVV.